This T cell receptor (beta chain) was found in a study of blood T cells in healthy people across ages. This clonotype was recorded a few times. Using a J-beta primer mix together with a sample-barcoded 5' primer, a second PCR was run for roughly 7 to 11 cycles. TCRdb fed the 5' RACE reads into MiXCR, producing one record per CDR3 protein. The sample gives 920,000 or so distinct CDR3 sequences, 40% to 50% of which show up once; about 19% is in the top ten. Germline V gene lookup returns CDR1 SNHLY and CDR2 FYNNEI. Trimming cost V 3 bases and J 5 bases, with 12 bases left between them. This CDR3 comprises 14 residues.

The clonotype originates from a woman aged 55-70 years in good health. Source material: blood. J is TRBJ2-3 and V is TRBV2; no clear D. The CDR3 nucleotides are TGTGCCAGCAGTGATGCACGCTGGGGAGATACGCAGTATTTT. Amino acid sequence: CASSDARWGDTQYF.